The 22 T cell receptor beta chains below come from one sample, sequenced in a study of blood T cell repertoires in COVID-19. Libraries were prepared by immunoSEQ multiplex PCR; TCRdb keeps only in-frame clonotypes and omits some of them. This table has around 620,000 clones, about 90% appearing once. The specimen sequenced was peripheral blood. These TCRs come from a woman between 18 and 30 years old with acute or convalescent COVID-19.

The chain employs TRBV6-1 and TRBJ2-6; D is unclear. This CDR3 comprises 15 residues. Germline V CDR1 and CDR2: MNHNS, SASEGT. Trimming left V 2 bases short and J 0 bases short, with 5 bases between. The CDR3 sequence is CASSESFSGANVLTF. The DNA of the CDR3 is TGTGCCAGCAGTGAATCGTTCTCTGGGGCCAACGTCCTGACTTTC.

The rearrangement links TRBV29-1 to TRBJ2-2, with D possibly TRBD1 on 6 matching bases. V gave up 3 bases and J gave up 5 bases, with 10 bases separating them. The CDR3 is 13 residues long. Germline V gene lookup returns CDR1 SQVTM and CDR2 ANQGSEA. The CDR3 DNA reads TGCAGCGTTGACACAAGGGGGACCGGGGAGCTGTTTTTT. It is translated as CSVDTRGTGELFF.

This clone appeared once. J is TRBJ1-6 and V is TRBV30; 9 bases are shared with TRBD1. CDR1 and CDR2 (germline): GTSNPN, SVGIG (reference sequence). The CDR3 is made up of 15 amino acids. The ends lost 0 bases at V and 10 bases at J; junction bases unmatched: 7. The CDR3 loop is CAWSVRTGESSPLHF. CDR3 nucleotides: TGTGCCTGGAGTGTAAGGACAGGGGAAAGCTCACCCCTCCACTTT.

V is TRBV11-1 and J is TRBJ1-6, with TRBD1 matching over 7 bases. CDR3 length equals 15 residues. Trimming cost V 2 bases and J 7 bases; bases outside gene matches: 5. The V gene's germline CDR1 is SGHAT and CDR2 FQDESV (reference sequence). DNA for the CDR3: TGTGCCAGCAGCTTATTAACAGGGGTGAATTCACCCCTCCACTTT. Protein product: CASSLLTGVNSPLHF.

This clone was counted between two and nine times. V is TRBV28 and J is TRBJ1-2; 9 nucleotides align to TRBD1. CDR1 is MDHEN, CDR2 SYDVKM, per germline. V shed 6 bases and J 4 bases; nucleotides not matched to a gene: 9. This CDR3 comprises 15 residues. CDR3 sequence: CASRRDREVVYGYTF. The CDR3 region has the DNA TGTGCCAGCAGACGGGACAGGGAGGTTGTCTATGGCTACACCTTC.

This clone was picked up a small number of times. The J gene is TRBJ2-7, the V gene TRBV5-4; 10 bases match TRBD1. Germline values: CDR1 SGHNT, CDR2 YYREEE (reference sequence). The CDR3 contains 15 residues. Trimming took 4 bases from V and 5 from J; bases not matched to a gene: 9. CDR3 nucleotide sequence: TGTGCCAGCAGCCGTCTCTGGGACAGGGGAAACGAGCAGTACTTC. Its protein is CASSRLWDRGNEQYF. The whole variable domain, remainder taken from reference TRBV5-4 and TRBJ2-7, is ETGVTQSPTHLIKTRGQQVTLRCSSQSGHNTVSWYQQALGQGPQFIFQYYREEENGRGNFPPRFSGLQFPNYSSELNVNALELDDSALYLCASSRLWDRGNEQYFGPGTRLTVT.

The chain uses TRBV19 and TRBJ2-4; 7 bases line up with TRBD1. The CDR3 is made up of 14 amino acids. V shed 5 bases, J shed 8 bases, and the junction held 9 bases outside the gene matches. Germline lookup yields CDR1 LNHDA and CDR2 SQIVND (reference sequence). DNA of the CDR3: TGTGCCAGTAGTGTCGAAGGGGGCGCGGACATTCAGTACTTC. It codes for CASSVEGGADIQYF.

V usage is TRBV15 and J usage is TRBJ1-5; tentatively, D is TRBD1 (5 bases). This CDR3 comprises 16 residues. Germline CDR1 reads LNHNV; CDR2 reads YYDKDF (reference sequence). Trimming shortened V by 0 bases and J by 4 bases, and 13 bases separated the two germline ends. CDR3 in amino acids: CATSRDKGLGNQPQHF. The DNA of the CDR3 is TGTGCCACCAGCAGAGATAAGGGGTTGGGAAATCAGCCCCAGCATTTT.

V usage is TRBV4-1 and J usage is TRBJ1-5, with a possible D match to TRBD1 (6 bases). V lost 3 bases and J 1 base, leaving 13 bases between the germline ends. The CDR3 has 16 residues. Germline lookup yields CDR1 MGHRA and CDR2 YSYEKL. Here the CDR3 DNA reads TGCGCCAGCAGCCAGGGACACCCTATGAGCAATCAGCCCCAGCATTTT. Its translation: CASSQGHPMSNQPQHF.

The chain couples TRBV4-2 to TRBJ1-4; TRBD1 is a possible D gene (5 bases). CDR3 length: 15 residues. The V end lost 3 bases, the J end lost 0 bases, and 8 bases lay between the germline ends. Germline assignment: CDR1 LGHNA and CDR2 YNFKEQ. The CDR3 coding sequence is TGTGCCAGCAGCCAGGACACTCCAACTAATGAAAAACTGTTTTTT. It specifies CASSQDTPTNEKLFF.

The V call is TRBV29-1, the J call TRBJ2-2, with a tentative D call TRBD1 (6 bases). This CDR3 is built from 13 residues. Germline values: CDR1 SQVTM, CDR2 ANQGSEA. The V gene lost 7 bases and the J gene lost 1 base, with 10 bases spanning the gap. The DNA for the CDR3 is TGCAGCGGGACACAGGGGAACACCGGGGAGCTGTTTTTT. Its translation is CSGTQGNTGELFF.

This sequence joins TRBV6-2 or TRBV6-3 and TRBJ1-2, with D uncertain. V was shortened by 5 bases and J by 6 bases, with 16 bases between the two germline ends. Looked up from germline, CDR1 is MNHEY and CDR2 is SVGEGT. The CDR3 loop spans 14 amino acids. The CDR3 reads CASSPDLPADGYTF. CDR3 bases: TGTGCCAGCAGTCCAGACTTACCGGCCGATGGCTACACCTTC.

The V call is TRBV27, the J call TRBJ2-7, with 12 positions matching TRBD1. Trimming removed 2 bases from V and 2 bases from J; junction bases left unmatched: 4. CDR3 length: 16 amino acids. Germline loops: CDR1 MNHEY, CDR2 SMNVEV (reference sequence). The CDR3 spells CASSLIGTGGPYEQYF. DNA of the CDR3: TGTGCCAGCAGTTTAATTGGGACAGGGGGCCCCTACGAGCAGTACTTC.

The genes are TRBV29-1 and TRBJ2-3, with TRBD1 matching 9 bases. V was pared by 5 bases and J by 5 bases, with 5 bases of the junction left unmatched. The V gene's germline CDR1 is SQVTM and CDR2 ANQGSEA. The CDR3 length is 13 residues. CDR3 region: CSVQGTGRDTQYF. As DNA, the CDR3 is TGCAGCGTTCAGGGGACAGGGCGAGATACGCAGTATTTT.

This clone was counted once. The chain carries TRBV5-6 and TRBJ1-2; D gene uncertain. Trimming shortened V by 1 base and J by 7 bases, and 17 bases separated the two germline ends. The CDR3 extends over 15 amino acids. Germline lookup yields CDR1 SGHDT and CDR2 YYEEEE. CDR3 sequence (DNA): TGTGCCAGCAGCTTGTTGGCCTCGGGAGTAGCTGGCTACACCTTC. Translation gives CASSLLASGVAGYTF.

This clone appeared a single time. This rearrangement joins TRBV6-5 to TRBJ2-5; D is possibly TRBD1 (6 bases). Germline CDR1 and CDR2: MNHEY and SVGAGI. The V end was cut by 2 bases, the J end by 5 bases, with 12 bases between. This CDR3 is built from 14 residues. CDR3 DNA sequence: TGTGCCAGCAGTTACACACAGGGTGGCGAGACCCAGTACTTC. Protein sequence: CASSYTQGGETQYF.

The chain is built from TRBV11-2 and TRBJ1-2; D gene unclear. From germline, CDR1 is SGHAT and CDR2 FQNNGV. V dropped 0 bases and J dropped 0 bases, with 2 bases sitting between them. The CDR3 length is 13 residues. The CDR3 is CASSLDTNYGYTF. The DNA of the CDR3 is TGTGCCAGCAGCTTAGATACTAACTATGGCTACACCTTC. Variable domain in full (rest from reference TRBV11-2 and TRBJ1-2): EAGVAQSPRYKIIEKRQSVAFWCNPISGHATLYWYQQILGQGPKLLIQFQNNGVVDDSQLPKDRFSAERLKGVDSTLKIQPAKLEDSAVYLCASSLDTNYGYTFGSGTRLTVV.

This chain uses TRBV6-1 with TRBJ2-7; 8 bases line up with TRBD1. CDR3 size: 14 residues. The ends lost 2 bases at V and 5 bases at J; junction bases unmatched: 5. Looked up from germline, CDR1 is MNHNS and CDR2 is SASEGT. The CDR3 DNA reads TGTGCCAGCAGTGAAACAGGGGGACGGGACGAGCAGTACTTC. Translation gives CASSETGGRDEQYF.

The table lists this clone with a few counts. This chain connects TRBV18 to TRBJ1-1; no definite D call. The V and J ends lost 6 bases and 1 base respectively, with 12 bases between them. This CDR3 is 14 amino acids long. The germline gives CDR1 KGHSH, CDR2 LQKENI. Written as DNA, the CDR3 is TGTGCCAGCTCCCAGGATGGGAGGAACACTGAAGCTTTCTTT. Its translation: CASSQDGRNTEAFF.

The chain recombines TRBV4-1 with TRBJ2-1; 10 bases agree with TRBD2. Germline trimming cut 3 bases from V and 4 bases from J; bases unmatched to any gene: 6. This CDR3 is built from 16 residues. From germline, CDR1 is MGHRA and CDR2 YSYEKL. The CDR3 sequence is CASSQETSGAYNEQFF. The CDR3 DNA sequence: TGCGCCAGCAGCCAGGAAACTAGCGGGGCTTACAATGAGCAGTTCTTC.

V and J are TRBV30 and TRBJ1-2; weak D call: TRBD1 (6 bases). V lost 2 bases to trimming and J lost 2 bases, with 15 bases between them. The germline gives CDR1 GTSNPN, CDR2 SVGIG (reference sequence). CDR3 length: 15 residues. In nucleotides, the CDR3 is TGTGCCTGGAGTCTATGGACAGAGGGGAACTATGGCTACACCTTC. It encodes CAWSLWTEGNYGYTF.

The genes are TRBV7-2 and TRBJ2-3, with TRBD1 as a possible D gene (6 bases). Germline V gives CDR1 SGHTA, CDR2 FQGNSA. The CDR3 has 14 residues. V lost 5 bases, J lost 5 bases, and 14 bases lay in between. For the CDR3, the DNA is TGTGCCAGCAGCCCTTTATGGGGGCGAGATACGCAGTATTTT. Residues: CASSPLWGRDTQYF. Filled out from reference TRBV7-2 and TRBJ2-3, the complete variable domain reads GAGVSQSPSNKVTEKGKDVELRCDPISGHTALYWYRQSLGQGLEFLIYFQGNSAPDKSGLPSDRFSAERTGGSVSTLTIQRTQQEDSAVYLCASSPLWGRDTQYFGPGTRLTVL.